This T cell receptor (beta chain) was identified during a study of identical twins. V lost 2 bases and J lost 5; bases outside the gene matches: 6. Germline CDR1 reads SGHRS; CDR2 reads YFSETQ. This CDR3 spans 14 amino acids. Findings and limits, study-wide: Insertions ran lower in abundant cord blood beta clonotypes, though not in memory repertoires. Conclusions were based on cross-sectional statistical analysis, without following the same donors. Out-of-frame alpha sequences that twins shared showed excess low generation probability.

At least ten counts were recorded for this clonotype. Its specificity is unknown. From the 5' RACE reads, TCRdb called clonotypes with MiXCR, one entry per CDR3 protein. This repertoire shows under 250,000 distinct CDR3 sequences, less than 10% found once; its top ten account for about 5.5%. The specimen was memory (CD45RO+) T cells sorted from blood. The chain combines TRBV5-1 with TRBJ1-1, with 7 bases aligning to TRBD1. The origin of this receptor is a woman between 18 and 30 years old in good health. The CDR3, as DNA: TGCGCCAGCAGCTTCAACAGGGGAAAGACTGAAGCTTTCTTT. Amino acids: CASSFNRGKTEAFF.